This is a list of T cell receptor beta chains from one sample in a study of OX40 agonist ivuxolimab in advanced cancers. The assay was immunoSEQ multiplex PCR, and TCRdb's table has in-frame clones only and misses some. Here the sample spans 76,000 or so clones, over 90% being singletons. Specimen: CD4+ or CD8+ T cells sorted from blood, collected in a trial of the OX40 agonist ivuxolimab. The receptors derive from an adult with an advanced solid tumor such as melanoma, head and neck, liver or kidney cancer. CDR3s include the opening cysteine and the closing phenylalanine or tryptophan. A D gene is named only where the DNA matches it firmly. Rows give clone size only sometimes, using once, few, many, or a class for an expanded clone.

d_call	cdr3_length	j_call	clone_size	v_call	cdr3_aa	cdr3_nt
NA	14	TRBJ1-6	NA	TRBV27	CASSLSGDGSPLHF	TGTGCCAGCAGTTTATCAGGGGACGGTTCACCCCTCCACTTT
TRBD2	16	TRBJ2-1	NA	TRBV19	CASSILGLATLDEQFF	TGTGCCAGTAGTATCCTGGGACTAGCGACTTTGGATGAGCAGTTCTTC
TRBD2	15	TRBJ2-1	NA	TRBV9	CASSVVSGGANEQFF	TGTGCCAGCAGCGTAGTTAGCGGGGGTGCCAATGAGCAGTTCTTC
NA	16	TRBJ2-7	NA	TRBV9	CASSVGGHGKDYEQYF	TGTGCCAGCAGCGTAGGGGGACACGGGAAAGACTACGAGCAGTACTTC
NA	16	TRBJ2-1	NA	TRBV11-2	CASSLTKGQPLVGQFF	TGTGCCAGCAGTCTCACCAAGGGGCAGCCGCTTGTTGGGCAGTTCTTC
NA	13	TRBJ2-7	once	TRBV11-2	CASSLSLDYEQYF	TGTGCCAGCAGCTTATCTCTTGATTACGAGCAGTACTTC
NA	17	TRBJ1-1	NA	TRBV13	CASSLGGNVRMNTEAFF	TGTGCCAGCAGCTTAGGGGGGAATGTGAGAATGAACACTGAAGCTTTCTTT
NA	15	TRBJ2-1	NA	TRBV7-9	CASSPPGTTYNEQFF	TGTGCCAGCAGTCCCCCGGGGACAACCTACAATGAGCAGTTCTTC
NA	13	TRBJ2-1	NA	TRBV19	CASSMYSYNEQFF	TGTGCCAGTAGTATGTACTCTTACAATGAGCAGTTCTTC
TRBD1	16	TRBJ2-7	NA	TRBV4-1	CASSQDTTGGFNEQYF	TGCGCCAGCAGCCAAGATACCACAGGGGGTTTCAACGAGCAGTACTTC
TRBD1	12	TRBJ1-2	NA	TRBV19	CATSTGDYGYTF	TGTGCCACTTCGACAGGGGACTATGGCTACACCTTC
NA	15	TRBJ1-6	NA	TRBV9	CASSVEGSYNSPLHF	TGTGCCAGCAGCGTAGAGGGCTCCTATAATTCACCCCTCCACTTT
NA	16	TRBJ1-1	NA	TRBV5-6	CASSLASGTSNTEAFF	TGTGCCAGCAGCTTGGCCTCCGGGACATCGAACACTGAAGCTTTCTTT
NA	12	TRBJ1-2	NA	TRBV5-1	CASSLWGEGYTF	TGCGCCAGCAGCTTGTGGGGGGAAGGCTACACCTTC
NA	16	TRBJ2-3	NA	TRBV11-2	CASSFTALEVTDTQYF	TGTGCCAGCAGCTTTACGGCGCTGGAGGTCACAGATACGCAGTATTTT
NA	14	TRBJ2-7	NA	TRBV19	CASSMLTAPNEQYF	TGTGCCAGTAGTATGCTGACAGCACCTAACGAGCAGTACTTC
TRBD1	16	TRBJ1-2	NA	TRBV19	CASTLTGAGGDYGYTF	TGTGCCAGTACCCTTACGGGGGCAGGGGGAGACTATGGCTACACCTTC
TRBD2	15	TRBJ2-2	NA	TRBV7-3	CASSMKAGDTGELFF	TGTGCCAGCAGCATGAAAGCGGGAGACACCGGGGAGCTGTTTTTT
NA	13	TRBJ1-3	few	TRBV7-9	CASSRQAGNTIYF	TGTGCCAGCAGCCGACAGGCTGGAAACACCATATATTTT
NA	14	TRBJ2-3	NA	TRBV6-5	CASSYGGFTDTQYF	TGTGCCAGCAGTTATGGGGGGTTCACAGATACGCAGTATTTT
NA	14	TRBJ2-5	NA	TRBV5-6	CASSLDNIRETQYF	TGTGCCAGCAGCTTGGATAATATCAGAGAGACCCAGTACTTC
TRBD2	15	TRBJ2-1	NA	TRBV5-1	CASSLGGLATPKMFF	TGCGCCAGCAGCTTGGGGGGACTAGCTACGCCGAAGATGTTCTTC
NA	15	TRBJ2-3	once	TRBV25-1	CASSEYDSYTDTQYF	TGTGCCAGCAGTGAATACGACAGCTACACAGATACGCAGTATTTT
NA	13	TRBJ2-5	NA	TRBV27	CASGATWVETQYF	TGTGCCAGCGGGGCAACCTGGGTAGAGACCCAGTACTTC
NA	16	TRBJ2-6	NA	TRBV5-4	CASSLGHSSGANVLTF	TGTGCCAGCAGCTTGGGACACTCCTCTGGGGCCAACGTCCTGACTTTC
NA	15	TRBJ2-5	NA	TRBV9	CASSVVGGEQETQYF	TGTGCCAGCAGCGTAGTTGGTGGGGAGCAAGAGACCCAGTACTTC
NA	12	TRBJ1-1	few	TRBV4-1	CASSQGGQGAFF	TGCGCCAGCAGCCAAGGGGGTCAGGGAGCTTTCTTT
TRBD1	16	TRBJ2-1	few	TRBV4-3	CASSPSGTGAYNEQFF	TGCGCCAGCAGTCCCTCCGGGACAGGGGCCTACAATGAGCAGTTCTTC
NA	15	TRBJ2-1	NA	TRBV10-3	CAISEWEETYNEQFF	TGTGCCATCAGTGAGTGGGAGGAGACGTACAATGAGCAGTTCTTC
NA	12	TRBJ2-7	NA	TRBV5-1	CASSLPGYEQYF	TGCGCCAGCAGCTTGCCGGGGTACGAGCAGTACTTC
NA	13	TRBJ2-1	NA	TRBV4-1	CASSQDPSNEQFF	TGCGCCAGCAGCCAAGATCCCTCCAATGAGCAGTTCTTC
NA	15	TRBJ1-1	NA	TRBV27	CASSLLGGAGTEAFF	TGTGCCAGCAGTTTATTGGGGGGGGCAGGCACTGAAGCTTTCTTT
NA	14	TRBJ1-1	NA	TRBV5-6	CASSFEGRDTEAFF	TGTGCCAGCAGTTTCGAGGGCAGGGACACTGAAGCTTTCTTT
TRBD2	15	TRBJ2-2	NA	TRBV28	CASSLAGGLHGELFF	TGTGCCAGCAGTTTAGCGGGGGGGCTGCACGGGGAGCTGTTTTTT
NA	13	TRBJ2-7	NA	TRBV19	CASSSGLRYEQYF	TGTGCCAGTAGTTCGGGCCTTCGCTACGAGCAGTACTTC
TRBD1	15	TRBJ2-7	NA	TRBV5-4	CASSLFEDRSYEQYF	TGTGCCAGCAGCTTGTTCGAGGACAGGAGTTACGAGCAGTACTTC
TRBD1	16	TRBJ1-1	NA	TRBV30	CAWSVIRGWSNTEAFF	TGTGCCTGGAGTGTAATCAGGGGGTGGTCGAACACTGAAGCTTTCTTT
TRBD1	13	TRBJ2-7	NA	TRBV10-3	CAISGQGGREQYF	TGTGCCATCTCGGGACAGGGCGGCCGCGAGCAGTACTTC
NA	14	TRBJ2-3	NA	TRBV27	CASSLFPGGDTQYF	TGTGCCAGCAGTTTATTTCCAGGGGGGGATACGCAGTATTTT
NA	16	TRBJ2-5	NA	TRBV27	CASSLYITELRETQYF	TGTGCCAGCAGTTTATATATAACAGAGCTCCGAGAGACCCAGTACTTC
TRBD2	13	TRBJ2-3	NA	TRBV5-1	CASSLGSGNTQYF	TGCGCCAGCAGCTTGGGTAGCGGGAATACGCAGTATTTT
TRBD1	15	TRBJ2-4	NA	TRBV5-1	CASSRGTGRENIQYF	TGCGCCAGCAGCCGAGGGACAGGACGAGAAAACATTCAGTACTTC
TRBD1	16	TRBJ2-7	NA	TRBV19	CASTPDAGTGVYEQYF	TGTGCCAGTACCCCGGATGCGGGGACAGGGGTCTACGAGCAGTACTTC
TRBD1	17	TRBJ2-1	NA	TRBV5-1	CASSLPTGTGNSNEQFF	TGCGCCAGCAGCTTGCCGACCGGGACAGGGAATTCCAATGAGCAGTTCTTC
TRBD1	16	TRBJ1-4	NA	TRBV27	CASSLFRGQKNEKLFF	TGTGCCAGCAGTTTATTCCGGGGACAGAAGAATGAAAAACTGTTTTTT